Shown below are 7 T cell receptor beta chains from a single sample sequenced in a study of siplizumab effects on memory and regulatory T cells (dated by TCRdb to about 2019). Libraries came from the immunoSEQ multiplex PCR assay. In its TCRdb copy, this immuneACCESS table keeps in-frame sequences only and misses some clones. Where compared with another copy, unresolved V genes explain less than half of these, and the others have no known cause. Across this sample there are tens of thousands of clones, with about 87% seen only once. The ten largest make up roughly 1.7% of the sample. The sequenced material came from Tregs sorted from blood. Receptors were obtained from a human donor in good health.

This clone was detected once. The genes are TRBV19 and TRBJ2-1; the D gene is possibly TRBD2 (5 bases). Germline CDR1 LNHDA, CDR2 SQIVND (reference sequence). The CDR3 consists of 12 residues. Trimming stripped 11 bases from V and 10 bases from J, with 18 bases between. CDR3 sequence: CASGMGRGEQFF. CDR3 nucleotides: TGTGCCTCAGGTATGGGTCGAGGGGAGCAGTTCTTC.

For the CDR3, the DNA is TGTGCCATCATCCGGGACAGACGGGACGGGGGCACCGGGGAGCTGTTTTTT. This sequence encodes CAIIRDRRDGGTGELFF. The V and J genes are TRBV10-3 and TRBJ2-2, with a possible D match to TRBD1 (7 bases). V was trimmed by 7 bases and J by 4 bases, leaving 22 bases between them. CDR1 is ENHRY and CDR2 is SYGVKD in the germline V gene. This CDR3 is built from 17 residues.

The chain couples TRBV29-1 to TRBJ2-5, with TRBD2 matching 11 bases. The CDR3 contains 13 residues. Germline values: CDR1 SQVTM, CDR2 ANQGSEA. With V trimmed by 2 bases and J by 8 bases, 4 bases remained unmatched. This CDR3 is CSVESTSGNTQYF. CDR3 bases: TGCAGCGTTGAATCGACTAGCGGGAATACCCAGTACTTC.

The chain couples TRBV27 to TRBJ2-7; possibly TRBD1 for D (6 bases). Germline-derived CDR1 and CDR2 are MNHEY and SMNVEV (reference sequence). The CDR3 totals 15 residues. The V end lost 2 bases, the J end lost 3 bases, and 14 bases lay between the germline ends. The CDR3 coding sequence is TGTGCCAGCAGTTTAACAGGGCATGGGTTCTACGAGCAGTACTTC. It specifies CASSLTGHGFYEQYF.

Concerning this clone: The same CDR3 can be traced to other DNA sequences in this sample. V gene TRBV5-6 combines with J gene TRBJ2-7; the D is unclear. V shed 4 bases and J shed 3 bases, with 5 bases lying between them. Germline CDR1 and CDR2: SGHDT and YYEEEE. The CDR3 runs 11 residues. The CDR3 here is CASSALYEQYF. The CDR3 region has the DNA TGTGCCAGCAGCGCTCTCTACGAGCAGTACTTC.

The rearrangement joins TRBV29-1 to TRBJ1-2; unclear D gene. Trimming left V 4 bases short and J 1 base short, with 7 bases between. Germline values: CDR1 SQVTM, CDR2 ANQGSEA. CDR3 length: 12 amino acids. CDR3 region: CSVGSGNYGYTF. The CDR3 region has the DNA TGCAGCGTTGGCTCGGGTAACTATGGCTACACCTTC.

This chain uses TRBV2 with TRBJ1-2; 9 bases are a match to TRBD1. This CDR3 has 14 amino acids. V lost 5 bases, J lost 4 bases, and 5 bases stayed unmatched. From germline, CDR1 is SNHLY and CDR2 FYNNEI. The CDR3 here is CASSRTGVSYGYTF. The DNA for the CDR3 is TGTGCCAGCAGTCGGACAGGGGTGTCCTATGGCTACACCTTC.